This is a list of T cell receptor beta chains from one sample in a study of T-cell memory formation after mild COVID-19. Each CDR3 protein is one row after TCRdb ran MiXCR on the 5' RACE reads. The table lists about 180,000 distinct CDR3 sequences, under 20% of them singletons. The source material was PBMCs or a T cell subset sorted from them (not recorded which). The receptors were gathered from an adult woman who had mild COVID-19 (a few samples of this study predate the infection). Cell type and time point are not known. Each CDR3 is given with its conserved first and last residue. Clone size appears in some rows only: once, few, many, or a class for an expanded clone.

j_call v_call clone_size cdr3_aa
TRBJ2-5 TRBV20-1 . CSANLGWLETQYF
TRBJ2-5 TRBV12-3/TRBV12-4 . CASRTLAGGQETQYF
TRBJ2-5 TRBV6-1 . CASSEREAETQYF
TRBJ1-2 TRBV20-1 many CSADPQGTNYGYTF
TRBJ2-5 TRBV24-1 few CATSDPTRGETQYF
TRBJ2-1 TRBV20-1 many CSARDGAKGLSNEQFF
TRBJ1-2 TRBV12-3/TRBV12-4 . CASSLRRDRAYGYTF
TRBJ2-3 TRBV3-1 . CASSQEPSPGDTQYF
TRBJ2-4 TRBV7-2 . CASSSGLAGGGIQYF
TRBJ1-2 TRBV3-1 few CASSPPGQGAFGYTF
TRBJ1-1 TRBV20-1 few CSARSAGTATNTEAFF
TRBJ1-2 TRBV20-1 . CSARDLTGNYGYTF
TRBJ2-7 TRBV20-1 . CSAGNPRATPSYEQYF
TRBJ2-6 TRBV11-2 . CASSTAGRSWANVLTF
TRBJ2-2 TRBV9 few CASSANQRGNSNTGELFF
TRBJ1-1 TRBV15 few CATSEGGTGGWNTEAFF
TRBJ2-1 TRBV5-1 . CASSWRGAGGNEQFF
TRBJ2-3 TRBV12-3/TRBV12-4 . CASRGSSTQYF
TRBJ1-1 TRBV18 many CASSPDRKNTEAFF
TRBJ2-2 TRBV30 few CAWSSGGGGPGELFF
TRBJ2-3 TRBV7-9 . CASSFGQGLTDTQYF
TRBJ1-2 TRBV6-1 . CASSQGIYGYTF
TRBJ2-3 TRBV25-1 . CASSDTVMDNPADTQYF
TRBJ1-5 TRBV6-2/TRBV6-3 . CASSPSDILSNQPQHF
TRBJ1-1 TRBV11-2 . CASSLSQGGYGAFF